This T cell receptor (beta chain) comes out of a study of blood T cell repertoires in COVID-19. Study-level information: From the United States, Italy and Spain came samples of acute and convalescent COVID-19. The cDNA or gDNA used as material had been derived from T cells, B-cell-depleted T cells, or PBMCs.

In the study's own analysis: Quantification of nucleated cells was approximated via reference gene primer amplification. Assay used: immunoSEQ multiplex PCR; TCRdb lists only in-frame clones, some missing. For V, J and clone size, that table is used; D and trimming come from the DNA. The sample records under 250,000 clones, 90% to 95% being singletons. The CDR3 runs 16 residues. Trimming at V came to 5 bases and at J to 7 bases, leaving 9 bases not matched to a gene. Germline V gene data show CDR1 as SGHTA and CDR2 as FQGNSA. This receptor was identified in a man between 60 and 75 years old with COVID-19, enrolled during active disease. The rearrangement uses TRBV7-2 and TRBJ2-3; 13 positions agree with TRBD2. What was sequenced was peripheral blood. In nucleotides, the CDR3 is TGTGCCAGCAGCCAGGGACTAGCGGGACCTTTAAATACGCAGTATTTT. It encodes CASSQGLAGPLNTQYF.